Presented here are 27 T cell receptor delta chains from one specimen sequenced in a study of Vδ1+ human thymocytes. General observations from the study: Thymic TRG and TRD repertoires appeared highly polyclonal, with Gaussian CDR3 length distributions.

The template was reverse-transcribed extracted RNA. Pooled V-gene forward primers with one constant-region reverse primer generated the CDR3 amplicons by multiplex PCR. TCRdb processed the multiplex PCR reads again with the CATT caller. Among over 45,000 delta-chain clones listed, more than 15% were seen once. Their antigens remain unidentified. The sequenced sample was Vdelta1+ gamma-delta thymocytes from the thymus. Subset noted: FACS-sorted CD3+ TCRalphabeta- TCRVdelta1+ TCRVdelta2- thymocytes. Receptor source: a boy in the first two years of life who had congenital heart surgery.

This clone was counted between two and nine times. This chain connects TRDV1 to TRDJ1; tentatively, D is TRDD3 (5 bases). There are 19 residues in the CDR3. V shed 0 bases and J shed 1 base, with 21 bases lying between them. The germline V gene encodes CDR1 TSWWSYY and CDR2 QGS. CDR3: CALGELSSTRGPLTDKLIF. The CDR3 DNA is TGTGCTCTTGGGGAACTAAGTAGCACGCGGGGGCCCCTCACCGATAAACTCATCTTT.

This clone was seen a handful of times. This chain uses TRDV1 with TRDJ1; 10 nucleotides agree with TRDD3. Germline values: CDR1 TSWWSYY, CDR2 QGS. With V trimmed by 3 bases and J by 0 bases, 16 bases remained unmatched. This CDR3 spans 20 amino acids. The CDR3 here is CALGELPPTGGFAYTDKLIF. The CDR3 coding sequence is TGTGCTCTTGGGGAGCTTCCTCCTACTGGGGGATTCGCCTACACCGATAAACTCATCTTT.

A remark on this clone: At the DNA level, this CDR3 is encoded by other sequences in the same sample as well. This chain connects TRDV1 to TRDJ1; a weak D match, TRDD3 (7 bases). V lost 1 base, J lost 0 bases, and 18 bases lay in between. Germline-derived CDR1 and CDR2 are TSWWSYY and QGS. The CDR3 runs to 18 residues. The CDR3 sequence: CALGEPLPLGVNTDKLIF. The CDR3 nucleotides are TGTGCTCTTGGGGAACCCCTTCCCCTGGGGGTGAACACCGATAAACTCATCTTT.

The chain links TRDV1 to TRDJ1; 11 bases are shared with TRDD3. V was pared by 3 bases and J by 8 bases, with 26 bases of the junction left unmatched. In germline, CDR1 is TSWWSYY, CDR2 QGS. The CDR3 extends over 21 amino acids. The CDR3 protein is CALGDSPRPLPTNWGISKLIF. The CDR3 coding sequence is TGTGCTCTTGGGGATTCTCCACGACCCCTACCAACGAACTGGGGGATAAGCAAACTCATCTTT.

This clone is a singleton in its sample. The chain carries TRDV1 and TRDJ1; 10 bases agree with TRDD3. Trimming removed 1 base from V and 4 bases from J; junction bases left unmatched: 15. CDR3 length equals 19 residues. Germline V gene data show CDR1 as TSWWSYY and CDR2 as QGS. DNA for the CDR3: TGTGCTCTTGGGGAACCGTATTCATCTGGGGGATATAAACTCGATAAACTCATCTTT. The encoded protein is CALGEPYSSGGYKLDKLIF.

Comment on this clone: Other DNA sequences in the sample encode the same CDR3. The chain carries TRDV1 and TRDJ1; D is undetermined. Germline V lookup: CDR1 TSWWSYY, CDR2 QGS. This CDR3 spans 11 amino acids. Between the trimmed V and J ends, which lost 1 base and 5 bases, there was a span of 2 bases. For the CDR3, the DNA is TGTGCTCTTGGGGAACCGGATAAACTCATCTTT. It codes for CALGEPDKLIF.

This clone was seen only a few times. V usage is TRDV1 and J usage is TRDJ1; 9 positions match TRDD2. V lost 2 bases and J lost 0; bases outside the gene matches: 7. The CDR3 runs to 17 residues. Germline CDR1 and CDR2: TSWWSYY and QGS. CDR3 sequence: CALGEMGLPTDTDKLIF. CDR3 bases: TGTGCTCTTGGGGAAATGGGCCTTCCTACGGACACCGATAAACTCATCTTT.

The rearrangement uses TRDV1 and TRDJ1; maybe TRDD3 (6 bases). The CDR3 length is 21 residues. Per germline, CDR1 TSWWSYY and CDR2 QGS. Between the trimmed V and J ends, which lost 1 base and 0 bases, there was a span of 27 bases. In DNA, the CDR3 is TGTGCTCTTGGGGAACGGCCCTACCCCCTACCGGGGGACGCGGACACCGATAAACTCATCTTT. Residues: CALGERPYPLPGDADTDKLIF.

This clone was counted only a few times. The chain combines TRDV1 with TRDJ1, with D maybe TRDD2 (6 bases). With 3 bases removed from V and 4 bases from J, the gap between germline ends came to 21 bases. The germline V gene has CDR1 TSWWSYY and CDR2 QGS. The CDR3 runs to 17 residues. CDR3 DNA sequence: TGTGCTCTTGGGGACCCCGGCCTTCCATTACAGGGCGATAAACTCATCTTT. This gives the protein CALGDPGLPLQGDKLIF.

The chain is built from TRDV1 and TRDJ1; D may be TRDD3 (7 bases). This CDR3 has 20 amino acids. Germline V gene lookup returns CDR1 TSWWSYY and CDR2 QGS. V was pared by 1 base and J by 0 bases, with 24 bases between. CDR3 region: CALGERSYPTGDGDTDKLIF. For the CDR3, the DNA is TGTGCTCTTGGGGAACGGTCCTACCCAACTGGGGATGGGGACACCGATAAACTCATCTTT.

This clone showed up just a few times. This chain connects TRDV1 to TRDJ1; D gene ambiguous. The V end was cut by 0 bases, the J end by 7 bases, with 9 bases between. Per the germline V gene, CDR1 is TSWWSYY and CDR2 is QGS. The CDR3 consists of 13 residues. The DNA of the CDR3 is TGTGCTCTTGGGGAACTCCCCCGGGCTAAACTCATCTTT. Its translation is CALGELPRAKLIF.

This clone was counted between two and nine times. The gene calls are TRDV1 and TRDJ1; 8 nucleotides line up with TRDD3. V dropped 0 bases and J dropped 1; count of bases not matched to a gene: 13. The CDR3 length is 19 residues. The V gene's germline CDR1 is TSWWSYY and CDR2 QGS. CDR3 sequence reads: CALGELSNYWGGVTDKLIF. The CDR3 DNA reads as TGTGCTCTTGGGGAACTTTCTAATTACTGGGGGGGAGTCACCGATAAACTCATCTTT.

This clone was picked up a small number of times. Additional DNA sequences in this sample encode the identical CDR3. V and J are TRDV1 and TRDJ1, with a weak D call TRDD3 (6 bases). Germline assignment: CDR1 TSWWSYY and CDR2 QGS. V lost 5 bases and J 0 bases, leaving 19 bases between the germline ends. This CDR3 comprises 17 residues. The CDR3 spells CALGIWGSTVYTDKLIF. The CDR3 DNA reads as TGTGCTCTTGGGATCTGGGGCTCCACCGTGTACACCGATAAACTCATCTTT.

This clone turned up a few times. V is TRDV1 and J is TRDJ1; D ambiguous. The CDR3 is 16 amino acids. V lost 1 base and J lost 2, with 14 bases in between. CDR1 and CDR2 from the germline V gene are TSWWSYY and QGS. The chain's CDR3 is CALGEPPPLLTDKLIF. CDR3 DNA sequence: TGTGCTCTTGGGGAACCCCCTCCTCTACTAACCGATAAACTCATCTTT.

The J gene is TRDJ1, the V gene TRDV1; D ambiguous. The CDR3 length is 13 residues. Germline values: CDR1 TSWWSYY, CDR2 QGS. V was pared by 1 base and J by 7 bases, with 10 bases between. For the CDR3, the DNA is TGTGCTCTTGGGGAACGTTCCGCAGGTAAACTCATCTTT. Translation: CALGERSAGKLIF.

The chain carries TRDV1 and TRDJ1, with D unresolved. Trimming took off 3 bases at V and 0 bases at J, with 11 bases between the two ends. Germline lookup yields CDR1 TSWWSYY and CDR2 QGS. The CDR3 contains 15 residues. The CDR3 region has the DNA TGTGCTCTTGGGGAGAGTTCTTTCCACACCGATAAACTCATCTTT. Translated, it gives CALGESSFHTDKLIF.

In this sample, this clone turned up a few times. J is TRDJ1 and V is TRDV1; perhaps D is TRDD2 or TRDD3 (7 bases each). The CDR3 is 20 residues long. Germline loops: CDR1 TSWWSYY, CDR2 QGS. The V end lost 3 bases, the J end lost 7 bases, and 33 bases lay between the germline ends. CDR3: CALGDFGLPFEGDSRVKLIF. The CDR3, as DNA: TGTGCTCTTGGGGACTTCGGCCTTCCTTTCGAGGGGGATTCACGGGTTAAACTCATCTTT.

This clone appeared a few times. This sequence joins TRDV1 and TRDJ1, with 7 bases matching TRDD3. V gave up 2 bases and J gave up 4 bases; unmatched junction bases: 1. Germline V lookup: CDR1 TSWWSYY, CDR2 QGS. CDR3 length equals 13 residues. CDR3: CALGERGYDKLIF. As DNA, the CDR3 is TGTGCTCTTGGGGAAAGGGGATACGATAAACTCATCTTT.

V is TRDV1 and J is TRDJ1; possible D gene TRDD2, 6 bases. Trimming took 0 bases from V and 2 from J, leaving 34 bases between them. CDR3 size: 23 residues. In germline, CDR1 is TSWWSYY, CDR2 QGS. The CDR3 is CALGELGPTFGFRDPRGTDKLIF. The CDR3 coding sequence is TGTGCTCTTGGGGAACTAGGTCCTACGTTTGGGTTTAGGGACCCAAGGGGGACCGATAAACTCATCTTT.

A few counts support this clone. Other nucleotide sequences in the sample specify the same CDR3. V gene TRDV1 combines with J gene TRDJ1; a possible D gene is TRDD2 (6 bases). The CDR3 has 21 residues. Germline V gene sequence: CDR1 TSWWSYY, CDR2 QGS. Trimming removed 3 bases from V and 4 bases from J, with 33 bases in between. This CDR3 is CALGERALLLIRGVPIDKLIF. CDR3 DNA: TGTGCTCTTGGGGAGCGGGCCCTCCTACTCATCCGGGGGGTACCTATCGATAAACTCATCTTT.

Only a few counts were recorded for this clone. V gene TRDV1 combines with J gene TRDJ1; 13 nucleotides line up with TRDD3. Germline CDR1 TSWWSYY, CDR2 QGS. The V and J ends lost 4 bases and 0 bases, in that order; junction bases with no gene match: 23. CDR3 length equals 23 residues. The CDR3 is CALGVSSGDSYWGIREYTDKLIF. CDR3 nucleotide sequence: TGTGCTCTTGGGGTCTCATCAGGCGATTCGTACTGGGGGATACGGGAGTACACCGATAAACTCATCTTT.

This clone came up a few times. V usage is TRDV1 and J usage is TRDJ1; 8 bases are a match to TRDD3. The CDR3 length is 19 residues. Germline CDR1 reads TSWWSYY; CDR2 reads QGS. After removal of 1 base from V and 0 bases from J, the junction contained 13 bases not matched to a gene. CDR3 bases: TGTGCTCTTGGGGAACCTACTGGGGGTTCCATGGGTTACACCGATAAACTCATCTTT. This codes for CALGEPTGGSMGYTDKLIF.

This clone was seen a few times. The V and J genes are TRDV1 and TRDJ1; maybe TRDD2 (9 bases). The germline CDR1 and CDR2 sequences are TSWWSYY and QGS. The germline V and J ends were trimmed by 5 bases and 0 bases, with 31 bases remaining between them. This CDR3 has 21 residues. This chain's CDR3 is CALGPILPTTHWGLYTDKLIF. The CDR3 nucleotides read TGTGCTCTTGGGCCCATCCTTCCTACGACGCACTGGGGGTTGTACACCGATAAACTCATCTTT.

The rearrangement uses TRDV1 and TRDJ1, with 12 positions matching TRDD3. The CDR3 has 25 amino acids. Losses at the gene ends were 2 bases for V and 3 bases for J; bases not matched to a gene: 31. Germline CDR1 is TSWWSYY and CDR2 is QGS. CDR3: CALGEKRVLPNLLNWGIQIADKLIF. CDR3 nucleotides: TGTGCTCTTGGGGAAAAGCGGGTACTCCCCAACCTCTTGAACTGGGGGATACAGATAGCCGATAAACTCATCTTT.

This clone was counted between two and nine times. The V and J genes are TRDV1 and TRDJ1; 11 nucleotides match TRDD3. The CDR3 spans 20 residues. Looked up from germline, CDR1 is TSWWSYY and CDR2 is QGS. The V and J ends lost 0 bases and 0 bases, in that order; junction bases with no gene match: 12. CDR3 region: CALGELAFPWGIQDTDKLIF. The DNA of the CDR3 is TGTGCTCTTGGGGAACTTGCGTTCCCCTGGGGGATACAGGACACCGATAAACTCATCTTT.

The table lists this clone with a few counts. This chain links TRDV1 with TRDJ1; TRDD3 matches 11 bases. V was pared by 2 bases and J by 5 bases, with 16 bases of the junction left unmatched. This CDR3 has 19 amino acids. Per germline, CDR1 TSWWSYY and CDR2 QGS. In nucleotides, the CDR3 is TGTGCTCTTGGGGAATCCTACGTCCATGGTGGGGGATACGAGGATAAACTCATCTTT. Residues: CALGESYVHGGGYEDKLIF.

The J gene is TRDJ1, the V gene TRDV1; D ambiguous. V was cut by 4 bases and J by 3 bases, with 27 bases left in between. The CDR3 loop spans 19 amino acids. Per the germline V gene, CDR1 is TSWWSYY and CDR2 is QGS. The CDR3 DNA reads as TGTGCTCTTGGGGCCTGCCCCTGTCCTCACCGCAATATTGCCGATAAACTCATCTTT. This translates into CALGACPCPHRNIADKLIF.